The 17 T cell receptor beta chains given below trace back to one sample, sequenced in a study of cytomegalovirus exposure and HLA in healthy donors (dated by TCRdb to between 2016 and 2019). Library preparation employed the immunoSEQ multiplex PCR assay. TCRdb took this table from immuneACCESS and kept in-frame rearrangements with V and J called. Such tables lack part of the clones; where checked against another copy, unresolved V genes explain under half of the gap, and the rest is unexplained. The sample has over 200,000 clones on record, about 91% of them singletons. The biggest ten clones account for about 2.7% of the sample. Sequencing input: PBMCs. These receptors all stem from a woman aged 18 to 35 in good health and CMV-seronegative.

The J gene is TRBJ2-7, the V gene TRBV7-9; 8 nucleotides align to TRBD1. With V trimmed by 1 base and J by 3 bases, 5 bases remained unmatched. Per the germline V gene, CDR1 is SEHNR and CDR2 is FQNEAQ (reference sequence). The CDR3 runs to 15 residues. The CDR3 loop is CASSLVPDRVYEQYF. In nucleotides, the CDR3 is TGTGCCAGCAGCTTAGTGCCGGACAGGGTCTACGAGCAGTACTTC.

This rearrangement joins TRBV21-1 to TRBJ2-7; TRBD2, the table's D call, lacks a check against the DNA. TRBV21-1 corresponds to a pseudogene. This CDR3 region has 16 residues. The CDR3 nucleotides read TGTGCCAGCAGCAAAGCGCCGGGGTCCAGCTCCTACGAGCAGTACTTC. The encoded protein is CASSKAPGSSSYEQYF.

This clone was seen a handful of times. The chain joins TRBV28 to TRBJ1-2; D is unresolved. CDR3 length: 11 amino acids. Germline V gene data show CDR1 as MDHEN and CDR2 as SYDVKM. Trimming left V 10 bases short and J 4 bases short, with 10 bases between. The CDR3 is CATLWSYGYTF. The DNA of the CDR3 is TGTGCCACTCTGTGGAGCTATGGCTACACCTTC.

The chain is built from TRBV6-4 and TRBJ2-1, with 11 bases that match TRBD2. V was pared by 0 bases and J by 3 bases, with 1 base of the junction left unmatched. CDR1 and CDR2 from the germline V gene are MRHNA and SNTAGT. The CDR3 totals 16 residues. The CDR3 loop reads CASSDSTSGDYNEQFF. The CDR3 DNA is TGTGCCAGCAGTGACTCGACTAGCGGGGACTACAATGAGCAGTTCTTC.

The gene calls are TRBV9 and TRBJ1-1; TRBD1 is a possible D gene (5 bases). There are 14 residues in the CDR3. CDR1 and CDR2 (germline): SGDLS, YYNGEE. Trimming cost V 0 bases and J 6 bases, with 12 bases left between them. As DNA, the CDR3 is TGTGCCAGCAGCGTAGTGCAGGGTGGGGCTGAAGCTTTCTTT. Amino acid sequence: CASSVVQGGAEAFF.

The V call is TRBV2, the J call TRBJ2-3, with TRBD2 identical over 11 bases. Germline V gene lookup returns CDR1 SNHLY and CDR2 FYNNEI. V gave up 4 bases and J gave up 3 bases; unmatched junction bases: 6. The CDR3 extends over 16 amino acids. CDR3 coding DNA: TGTGCCAGCAGTGGGAGGACTAGCGGGCCAACAGATACGCAGTATTTT. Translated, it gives CASSGRTSGPTDTQYF. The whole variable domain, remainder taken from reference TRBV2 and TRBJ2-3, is EPEVTQTPSHQVTQMGQEVILRCVPISNHLYFYWYRQILGQKVEFLVSFYNNEISEKSEIFDDQFSVERPDGSNFTLKIRSTKLEDSAMYFCASSGRTSGPTDTQYFGPGTRLTVL.

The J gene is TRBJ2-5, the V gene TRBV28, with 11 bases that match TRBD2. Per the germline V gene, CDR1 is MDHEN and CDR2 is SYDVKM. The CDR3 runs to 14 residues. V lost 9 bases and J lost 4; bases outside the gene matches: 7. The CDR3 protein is CASQTSGRLETQYF. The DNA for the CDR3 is TGTGCCAGTCAAACTAGCGGGAGATTAGAGACCCAGTACTTC.

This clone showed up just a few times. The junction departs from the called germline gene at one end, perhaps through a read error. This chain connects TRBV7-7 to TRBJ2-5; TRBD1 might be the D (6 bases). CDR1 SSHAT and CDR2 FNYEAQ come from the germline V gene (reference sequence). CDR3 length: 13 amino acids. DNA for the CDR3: TGTGCTAGCAGCTTACAGGGTATTGAGACCCAGTACTTC. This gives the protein CASSLQGIETQYF.

This CDR3 is CASTEAVAGVYEQYF. The CDR3 DNA reads as TGTGCCAGCACCGAAGCGGTAGCGGGAGTCTACGAGCAGTACTTC. The chain links TRBV28 to TRBJ2-7; 9 nucleotides agree with TRBD2. Trimming cost V 7 bases and J 3 bases; bases outside gene matches: 10. The length of the CDR3 is 15 residues. Per the germline V gene, CDR1 is MDHEN and CDR2 is SYDVKM.

The CDR3 loop is CASSFDRVNYGYTF. In nucleotides, the CDR3 is TGTGCCAGCAGCTTCGACAGGGTTAACTATGGCTACACCTTC. The genes are TRBV5-4 and TRBJ1-2; 7 nucleotides agree with TRBD1. Germline V gives CDR1 SGHNT, CDR2 YYREEE (reference sequence). V gave up 2 bases and J gave up 1 base; unmatched junction bases: 2. This CDR3 region has 14 residues.

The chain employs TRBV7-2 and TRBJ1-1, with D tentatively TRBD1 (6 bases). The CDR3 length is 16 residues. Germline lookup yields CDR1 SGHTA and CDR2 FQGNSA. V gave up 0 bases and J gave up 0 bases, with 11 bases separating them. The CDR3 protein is CASSLATGIMNTEAFF. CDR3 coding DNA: TGTGCCAGCAGCTTAGCCACAGGGATAATGAACACTGAAGCTTTCTTT. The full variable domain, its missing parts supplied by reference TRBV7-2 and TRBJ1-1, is GAGVSQSPSNKVTEKGKDVELRCDPISGHTALYWYRQSLGQGLEFLIYFQGNSAPDKSGLPSDRFSAERTGGSVSTLTIQRTQQEDSAVYLCASSLATGIMNTEAFFGQGTRLTVV.

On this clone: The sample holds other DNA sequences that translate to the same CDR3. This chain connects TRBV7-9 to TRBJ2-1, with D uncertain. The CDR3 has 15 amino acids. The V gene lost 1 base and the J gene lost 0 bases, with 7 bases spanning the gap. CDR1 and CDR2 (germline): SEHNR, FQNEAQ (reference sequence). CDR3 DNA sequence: TGTGCCAGCAGCTTAGACATAAGCTCCTACAATGAGCAGTTCTTC. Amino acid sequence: CASSLDISSYNEQFF.

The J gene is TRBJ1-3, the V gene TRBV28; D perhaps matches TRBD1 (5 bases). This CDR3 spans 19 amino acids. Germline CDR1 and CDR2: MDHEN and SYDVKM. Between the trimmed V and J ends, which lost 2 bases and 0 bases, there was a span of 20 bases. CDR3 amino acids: CASSLGPRSTGLSGNTIYF. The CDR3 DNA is TGTGCCAGCAGTTTAGGACCTCGTTCAACAGGTCTCTCTGGAAACACCATATATTTT.

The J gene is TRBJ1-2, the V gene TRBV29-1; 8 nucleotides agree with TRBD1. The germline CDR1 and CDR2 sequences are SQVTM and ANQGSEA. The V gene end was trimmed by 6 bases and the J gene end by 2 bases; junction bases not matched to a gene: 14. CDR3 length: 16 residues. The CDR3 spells CSVREDRAEVNYGYTF. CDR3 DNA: TGCAGCGTCAGGGAGGACAGGGCTGAAGTAAACTATGGCTACACCTTC.

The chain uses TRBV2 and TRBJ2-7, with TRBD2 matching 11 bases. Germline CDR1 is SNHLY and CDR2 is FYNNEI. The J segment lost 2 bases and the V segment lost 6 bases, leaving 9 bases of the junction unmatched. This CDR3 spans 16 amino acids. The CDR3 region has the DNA TGTGCCAGCAGGGGAAATAGCGGGAGGGCCCCCTACGAGCAGTACTTC. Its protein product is CASRGNSGRAPYEQYF.

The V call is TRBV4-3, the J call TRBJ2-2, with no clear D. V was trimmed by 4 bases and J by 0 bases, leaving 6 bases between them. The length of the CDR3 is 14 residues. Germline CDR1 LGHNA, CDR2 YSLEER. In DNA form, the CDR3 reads TGCGCCAGCAGCCCCACTACGAACACCGGGGAGCTGTTTTTT. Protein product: CASSPTTNTGELFF.

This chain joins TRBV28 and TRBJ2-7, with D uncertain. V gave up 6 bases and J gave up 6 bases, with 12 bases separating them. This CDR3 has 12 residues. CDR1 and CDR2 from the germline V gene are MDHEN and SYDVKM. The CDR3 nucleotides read TGTGCCAGCAGACTCCGAAGAAGCGAGCAGTACTTC. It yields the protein CASRLRRSEQYF. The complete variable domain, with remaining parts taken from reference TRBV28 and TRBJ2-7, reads DVKVTQSSRYLVKRTGEKVFLECVQDMDHENMFWYRQDPGLGLRLIYFSYDVKMKEKGDIPEGYSVSREKKERFSLILESASTNQTSMYLCASRLRRSEQYFGPGTRLTVT.